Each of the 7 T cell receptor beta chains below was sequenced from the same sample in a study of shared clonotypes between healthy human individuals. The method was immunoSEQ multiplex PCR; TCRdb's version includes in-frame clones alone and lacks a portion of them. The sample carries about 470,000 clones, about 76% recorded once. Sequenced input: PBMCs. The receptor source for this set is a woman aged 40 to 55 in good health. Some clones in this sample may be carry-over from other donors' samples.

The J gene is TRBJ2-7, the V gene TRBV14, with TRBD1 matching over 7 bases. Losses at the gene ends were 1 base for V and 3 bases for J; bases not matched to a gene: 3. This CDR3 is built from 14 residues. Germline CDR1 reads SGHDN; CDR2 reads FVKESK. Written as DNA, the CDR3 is TGTGCCAGCAGCCAAGCGGACAGGAACTACGAGCAGTACTTC. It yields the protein CASSQADRNYEQYF.

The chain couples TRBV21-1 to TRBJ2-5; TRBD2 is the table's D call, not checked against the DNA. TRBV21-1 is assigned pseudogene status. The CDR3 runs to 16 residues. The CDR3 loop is CASSKEIRDSQETQYF. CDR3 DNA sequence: TGTGCCAGCAGCAAAGAAATCCGGGACTCCCAAGAGACCCAGTACTTC.

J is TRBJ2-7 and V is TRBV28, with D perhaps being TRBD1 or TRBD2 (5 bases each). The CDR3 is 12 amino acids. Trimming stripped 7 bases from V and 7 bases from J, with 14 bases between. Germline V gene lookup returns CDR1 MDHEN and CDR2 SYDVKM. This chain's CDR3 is CASTRDVVEQYF. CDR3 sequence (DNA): TGTGCCAGCACCAGGGACGTGGTTGAGCAGTACTTC.

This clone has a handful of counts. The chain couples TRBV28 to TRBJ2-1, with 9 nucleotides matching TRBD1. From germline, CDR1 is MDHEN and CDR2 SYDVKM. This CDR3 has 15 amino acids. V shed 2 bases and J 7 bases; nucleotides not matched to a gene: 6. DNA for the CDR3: TGTGCCAGCAGTTTACCGGGGACAGGGTGGAATGAGCAGTTCTTC. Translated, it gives CASSLPGTGWNEQFF.

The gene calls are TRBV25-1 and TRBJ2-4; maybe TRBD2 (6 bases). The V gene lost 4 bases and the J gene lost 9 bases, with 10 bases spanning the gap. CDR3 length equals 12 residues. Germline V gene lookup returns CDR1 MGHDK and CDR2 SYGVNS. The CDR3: CASSVGRGIQYF. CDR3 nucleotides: TGTGCCAGCAGTGTCGGGAGAGGCATTCAGTACTTC.

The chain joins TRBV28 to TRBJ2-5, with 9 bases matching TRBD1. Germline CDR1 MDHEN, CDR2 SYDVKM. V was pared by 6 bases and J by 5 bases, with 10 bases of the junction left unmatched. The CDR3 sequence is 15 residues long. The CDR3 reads CASSAGTGWQETQYF. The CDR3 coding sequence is TGTGCCAGCAGCGCCGGGACAGGGTGGCAGGAGACCCAGTACTTC.

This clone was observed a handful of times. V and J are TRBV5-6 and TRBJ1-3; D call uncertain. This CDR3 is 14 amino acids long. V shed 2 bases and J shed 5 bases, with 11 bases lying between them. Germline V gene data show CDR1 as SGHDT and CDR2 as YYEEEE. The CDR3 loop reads CASSFTGIRNTIYF. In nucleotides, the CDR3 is TGTGCCAGCAGCTTTACTGGGATAAGAAACACCATATATTTT. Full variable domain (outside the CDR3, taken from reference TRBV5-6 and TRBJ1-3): DAGVTQSPTHLIKTRGQQVTLRCSPKSGHDTVSWYQQALGQGPQFIFQYYEEEERQRGNFPDRFSGHQFPNYSSELNVNALLLGDSALYLCASSFTGIRNTIYFGEGSWLTVV.